Here is one T cell receptor (beta chain) with its context. A single record per CDR3 protein comes from TCRdb applying MiXCR to the PCR reads. The table shows about 39,000 distinct CDR3 sequences, with 35% to 45% occurring only once. The data belong to a study of vaccination and CD4 T cells after COVID-19. Study-wide context: The makeup of the convalescents was six males and four females, two of them Hispanic. For post-vaccine samples, collection took place a median about 65 days after dose two, ranging from 14 to 241.

The CDR3 extends over 13 amino acids. Germline V gives CDR1 SGHNT, CDR2 YENEEA. Trimming took off 8 bases at V and 4 bases at J, with 14 bases between the two ends. Specified time point: late sampling 161 to 241 days after vaccination in a few convalescent patients. US Alpha, Beta and Delta variants postdated the positive PCR dates, which ran from March to December 2020. The specimen was CD4+ T cells from blood, collected about 7 months after SARS-CoV-2 vaccination. The TCR was taken from a human donor who had recovered from COVID-19. The J gene is TRBJ1-1, the V gene TRBV11-3; no firm D call. CDR3 nucleotides: TGTGCCAGCCCCAATCCCTGGGGCACTGAAGCTTTCTTT. This codes for CASPNPWGTEAFF.